The sequence of this TCR beta chain was determined in a study of blood T cell repertoires in COVID-19. Study-wide context: Acute and convalescent COVID-19 samples came from the United States, Italy and Spain.

Germline V gene lookup returns CDR1 SGHTA and CDR2 FQGTGA. V was pared by 4 bases and J by 4 bases, with 5 bases of the junction left unmatched. The CDR3 totals 15 residues. In the original workflow: For nucleated cells, counts were estimated from reference gene primer amplification. Repertoires were generated with immunoSEQ multiplex PCR, while TCRdb's copy carries only in-frame clones and drops some. V, J and clone size derive from that table, while D and trimming were established from the DNA sequence. The repertoire holds almost 200,000 clones, with roughly 83% as singletons. This TCR derives from a woman between 40 and 50 years old with COVID-19, enrolled during active disease. Sequenced: peripheral blood. The chain is built from TRBV7-3 and TRBJ2-1; 9 nucleotides match TRBD2. Here the CDR3 reads CASSSVAGAYNEQFF. The DNA for the CDR3 is TGTGCCAGCAGCTCCGTAGCGGGGGCATACAATGAGCAGTTCTTC.